The TCR beta chain under discussion was sequenced for a study of shared clonotypes between healthy human individuals. Sequencing used immunoSEQ multiplex PCR; TCRdb keeps in-frame clones, though not all of them. The sample lists 1,500,000 or so clones, roughly 97% seen once, with roughly 1.2% in the top ten. This CDR3 contains 18 residues. V was clipped by 0 bases and J by 4 bases, with 21 bases between them. CDR1 SGHTA and CDR2 FQGTGA come from the germline V gene. The chain carries TRBV7-3 and TRBJ1-2; maybe TRBD1 (5 bases). The receptor's source is a man aged 25-45 years in good health. The material sequenced was naive CD4+ T cells sorted from blood. Sample subset: CD45RA+ positively selected. CDR3 DNA: TGTGCCAGCAGCTTAACCCACCCGGACGCGGGGCGGACCTATGGCTACACCTTC. Translation gives CASSLTHPDAGRTYGYTF.